Listed below are T cell receptor beta chains from one sample, sequenced in a study of vaccination effects on CD4 cells after COVID-19. Data came from immunoSEQ multiplex PCR; TCRdb stores just in-frame clones and leaves some out. The table shows fewer than 30,000 clones, with over 55% occurring only once. These TCRs' antigens remain unknown. The specimen was CD4+ T cells from PBMCs cultured with HCoV-OC43 spike peptides, collected before COVID-19 vaccination. These receptors all stem from a human donor who received a COVID-19 vaccine. Both conserved end residues are part of each CDR3. The D gene is left open where the match is weak. Size tells how often a clone was seen (once, few, many) or the class of an expanded clone, and some rows leave it out.

>large|.|TRBV2|TRBJ1-4
CASSEGRNWEKLFF
TGTGCCAGCAGTGAAGGCCGTAATTGGGAAAAACTGTTTTTT
>.|TRBD1|TRBV5-1|TRBJ1-3
CASSLGPPGQDSGNTIYF
TGCGCCAGCAGCTTGGGGCCCCCGGGACAGGACTCTGGAAACACCATATATTTT
>few|TRBD1|TRBV19|TRBJ1-5
CASSTHRGQPQHF
TGTGCCAGTAGTACCCACAGGGGACAGCCCCAGCATTTT
>.|TRBD2|TRBV9|TRBJ2-1
CASGWGLAGVNEQFF
TGTGCCAGCGGGTGGGGACTAGCGGGAGTCAATGAGCAGTTCTTC
>.|TRBD1|TRBV2|TRBJ1-2
CASSQGGREYYGYTF
TGTGCCAGCAGCCAGGGGGGACGTGAATACTATGGCTACACCTTC
>.|TRBD1|TRBV10-3|TRBJ1-6
CAISGDSINSPLHF
TGTGCCATCAGTGGGGACAGCATTAATTCACCCCTCCACTTT
>once|.|TRBV6-5|TRBJ2-1
CASRFIYNEQFF
TGTGCCAGCAGATTTATATACAATGAGCAGTTCTTC
>once|.|TRBV15|TRBJ2-3
CATSRDMGRDTQYF
TGTGCCACCAGCAGAGATATGGGACGGGATACGCAGTATTTT
>.|.|TRBV5-4|TRBJ2-3
CASSTGPPRRTDTQYF
TGTGCCAGCAGCACGGGGCCCCCTAGACGAACAGATACGCAGTATTTT
>.|TRBD1|TRBV29-1|TRBJ1-2
CSVRTGSYGYTF
TGCAGCGTTAGGACAGGGTCCTATGGCTACACCTTC
>.|.|TRBV2|TRBJ2-5
CASSRYPDATQETQYF
TGTGCCAGCAGCCGATACCCGGACGCTACTCAAGAGACCCAGTACTTC
>.|TRBD2|TRBV5-4|TRBJ2-3
CASSPGTSGSTDTQYF
TGTGCCAGCAGCCCAGGGACTAGCGGAAGCACAGATACGCAGTATTTT
>.|.|TRBV21-1|TRBJ2-1
CASSKLRRDENNEQFF
TGTGCCAGCAGCAAGCTAAGGAGGGATGAGAACAATGAGCAGTTCTTC
>.|TRBD1|TRBV19|TRBJ1-6
CASSIVVGGVIYPPLHF
TGTGCCAGTAGTATAGTTGTAGGGGGCGTCATCTATCCACCCCTCCACTTT